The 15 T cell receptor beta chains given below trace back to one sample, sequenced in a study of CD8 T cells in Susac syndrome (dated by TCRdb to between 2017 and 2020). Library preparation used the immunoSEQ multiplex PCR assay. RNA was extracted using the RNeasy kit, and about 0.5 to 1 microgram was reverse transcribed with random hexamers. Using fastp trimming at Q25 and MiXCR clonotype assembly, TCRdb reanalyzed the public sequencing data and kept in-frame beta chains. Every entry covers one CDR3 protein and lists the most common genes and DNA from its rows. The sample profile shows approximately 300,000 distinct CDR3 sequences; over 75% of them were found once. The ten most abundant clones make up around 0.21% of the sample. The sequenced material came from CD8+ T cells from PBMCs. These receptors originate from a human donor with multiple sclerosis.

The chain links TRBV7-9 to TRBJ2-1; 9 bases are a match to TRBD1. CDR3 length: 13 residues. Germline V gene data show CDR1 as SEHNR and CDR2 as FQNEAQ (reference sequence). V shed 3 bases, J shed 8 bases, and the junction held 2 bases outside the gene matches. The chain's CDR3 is CASSFGTGHEQFF. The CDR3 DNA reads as TGTGCCAGCAGCTTTGGGACAGGGCATGAGCAGTTCTTC.

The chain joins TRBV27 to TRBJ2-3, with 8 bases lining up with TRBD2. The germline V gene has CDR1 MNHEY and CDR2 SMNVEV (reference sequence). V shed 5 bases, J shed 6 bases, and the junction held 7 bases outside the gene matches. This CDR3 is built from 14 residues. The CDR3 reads CASSPFSGIDTQYF. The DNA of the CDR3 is TGTGCCAGCAGTCCATTTAGCGGGATCGATACGCAGTATTTT.

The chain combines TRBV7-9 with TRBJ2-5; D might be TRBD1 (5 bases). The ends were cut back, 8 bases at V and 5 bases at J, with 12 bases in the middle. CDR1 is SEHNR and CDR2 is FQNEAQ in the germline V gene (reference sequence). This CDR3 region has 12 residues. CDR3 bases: TGTGCCAGCCTCCGGGCAGGGGAGACCCAGTACTTC. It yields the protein CASLRAGETQYF.

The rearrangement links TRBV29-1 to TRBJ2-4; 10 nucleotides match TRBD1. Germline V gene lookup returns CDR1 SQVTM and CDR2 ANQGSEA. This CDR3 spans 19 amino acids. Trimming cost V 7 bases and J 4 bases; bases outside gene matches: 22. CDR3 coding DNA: TGCAGCGCCGGGGGGGGACAGGGGACCTCCCCCCGCGTAAAAAACATTCAGTACTTC. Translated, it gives CSAGGGQGTSPRVKNIQYF.

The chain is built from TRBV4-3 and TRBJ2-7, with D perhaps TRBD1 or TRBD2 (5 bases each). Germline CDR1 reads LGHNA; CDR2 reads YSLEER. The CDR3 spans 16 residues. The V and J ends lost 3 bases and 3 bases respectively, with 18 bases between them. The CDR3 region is CASSQGVRGAGYEQYF. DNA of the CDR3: TGCGCCAGCAGCCAGGGGGTCCGGGGAGCAGGCTACGAGCAGTACTTC.

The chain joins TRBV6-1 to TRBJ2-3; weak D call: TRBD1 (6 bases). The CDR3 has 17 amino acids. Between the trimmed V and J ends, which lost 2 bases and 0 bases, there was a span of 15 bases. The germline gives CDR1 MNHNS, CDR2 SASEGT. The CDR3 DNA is TGTGCCAGCAGTGAATGGGCAGGGGCTCCTAGCACAGATACGCAGTATTTT. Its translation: CASSEWAGAPSTDTQYF.

DNA for the CDR3: TGTGCCAGCTTGAAGTTCTGGACAGGGTCCCACAATGAGCAGTTCTTC. Residues: CASLKFWTGSHNEQFF. The chain is built from TRBV7-9 and TRBJ2-1, with 8 bases that match TRBD1. Per the germline V gene, CDR1 is SEHNR and CDR2 is FQNEAQ (reference sequence). Trimming cost V 8 bases and J 5 bases; bases outside gene matches: 14. This CDR3 has 16 amino acids.

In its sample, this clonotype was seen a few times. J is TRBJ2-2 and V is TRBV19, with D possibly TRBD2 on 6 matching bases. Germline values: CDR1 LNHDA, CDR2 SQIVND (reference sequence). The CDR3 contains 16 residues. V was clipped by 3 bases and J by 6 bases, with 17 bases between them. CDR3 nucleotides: TGTGCCAGTAGTATTGGCGGGGATTTCACATCCGGGGAGCTGTTTTTT. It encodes CASSIGGDFTSGELFF. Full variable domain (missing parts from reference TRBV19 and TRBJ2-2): DGGITQSPKYLFRKEGQNVTLSCEQNLNHDAMYWYRQDPGQGLRLIYYSQIVNDFQKGDIAEGYSVSREKKESFPLTVTSAQKNPTAFYLCASSIGGDFTSGELFFGEGSRLTVL.

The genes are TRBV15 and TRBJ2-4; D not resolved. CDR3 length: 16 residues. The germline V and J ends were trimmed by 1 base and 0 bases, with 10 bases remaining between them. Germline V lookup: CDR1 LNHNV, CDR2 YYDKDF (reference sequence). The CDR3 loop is CATSRAGPLAKNIQYF. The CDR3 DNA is TGTGCCACCAGCAGAGCTGGGCCCTTAGCCAAAAACATTCAGTACTTC.

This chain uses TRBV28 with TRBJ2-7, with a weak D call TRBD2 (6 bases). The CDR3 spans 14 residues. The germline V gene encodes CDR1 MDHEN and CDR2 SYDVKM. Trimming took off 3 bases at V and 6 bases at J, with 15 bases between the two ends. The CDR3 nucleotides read TGTGCCAGCAGTTTTTGGGACTCCTCTGGCGAGCAGTACTTC. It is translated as CASSFWDSSGEQYF.

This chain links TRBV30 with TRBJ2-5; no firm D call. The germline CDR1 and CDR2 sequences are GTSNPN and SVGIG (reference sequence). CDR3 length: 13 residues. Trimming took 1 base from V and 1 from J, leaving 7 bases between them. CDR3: CAWSGGVQETQYF. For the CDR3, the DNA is TGTGCCTGGAGTGGTGGGGTCCAAGAGACCCAGTACTTC.

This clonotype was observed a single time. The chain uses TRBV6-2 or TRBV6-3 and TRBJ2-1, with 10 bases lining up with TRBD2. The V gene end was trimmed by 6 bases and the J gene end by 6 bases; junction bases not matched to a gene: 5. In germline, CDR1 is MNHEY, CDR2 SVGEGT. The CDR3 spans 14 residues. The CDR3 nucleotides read TGTGCCAGCAGCGGGACTAGCGATCGCAATGAGCAGTTCTTC. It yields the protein CASSGTSDRNEQFF.

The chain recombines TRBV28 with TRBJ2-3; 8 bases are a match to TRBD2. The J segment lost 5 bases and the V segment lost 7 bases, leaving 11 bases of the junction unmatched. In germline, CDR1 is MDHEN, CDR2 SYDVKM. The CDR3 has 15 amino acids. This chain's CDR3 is CASTKPGREGDTQYF. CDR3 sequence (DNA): TGTGCCAGCACCAAACCGGGACGGGAGGGAGATACGCAGTATTTT.

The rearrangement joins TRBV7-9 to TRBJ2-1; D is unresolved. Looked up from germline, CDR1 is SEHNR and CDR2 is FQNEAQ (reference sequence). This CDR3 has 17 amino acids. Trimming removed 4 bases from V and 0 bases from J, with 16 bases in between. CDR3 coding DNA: TGTGCCAGCAGCTCCCTCCGGGCAGTAAGCTCCTACAATGAGCAGTTCTTC. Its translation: CASSSLRAVSSYNEQFF.

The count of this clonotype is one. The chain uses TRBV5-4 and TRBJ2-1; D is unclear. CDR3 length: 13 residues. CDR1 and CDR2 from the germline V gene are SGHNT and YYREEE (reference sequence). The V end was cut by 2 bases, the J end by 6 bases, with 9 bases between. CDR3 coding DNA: TGTGCCAGCAGCTTTGAGGACGGCAATGAGCAGTTCTTC. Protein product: CASSFEDGNEQFF.